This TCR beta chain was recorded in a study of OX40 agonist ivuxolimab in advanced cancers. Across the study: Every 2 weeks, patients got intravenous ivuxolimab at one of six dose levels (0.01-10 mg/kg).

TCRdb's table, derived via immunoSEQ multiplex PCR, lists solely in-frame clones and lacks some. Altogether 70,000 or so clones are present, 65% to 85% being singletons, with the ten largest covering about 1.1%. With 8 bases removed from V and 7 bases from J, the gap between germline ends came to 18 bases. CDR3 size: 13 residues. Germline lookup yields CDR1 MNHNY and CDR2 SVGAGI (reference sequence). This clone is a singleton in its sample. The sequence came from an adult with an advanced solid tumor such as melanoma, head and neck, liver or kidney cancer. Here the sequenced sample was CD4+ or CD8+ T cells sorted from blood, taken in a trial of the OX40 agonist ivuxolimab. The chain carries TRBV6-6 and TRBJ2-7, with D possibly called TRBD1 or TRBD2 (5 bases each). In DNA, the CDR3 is TGTGCCAGCTTTCCCTCGGGACGAGGAGAGCAGTACTTC. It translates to CASFPSGRGEQYF.